One sample yielded the 18 T cell receptor beta chains listed below, sequenced in a study of radiotherapy plus CTLA-4 blockade in lung cancer. Sequencing was performed with immunoSEQ multiplex PCR; in TCRdb, only in-frame clones are kept and a portion is missing. Among 30,000 to 45,000 clones listed, 72% were seen once. The material sequenced was peripheral blood, taken from a patient treated with radiotherapy plus ipilimumab. Receptors were obtained from a human donor with non-small cell lung cancer who had stable disease on radiotherapy plus ipilimumab.

DNA for the CDR3: TGTGCCAGCAACCTGGGAGGTAACTCCTACGAGCAGTACTTC. Translated: CASNLGGNSYEQYF. This chain joins TRBV7-9 and TRBJ2-7, with D possibly being TRBD2 (6 bases). The CDR3 runs to 14 residues. CDR1 and CDR2 (germline): SEHNR, FQNEAQ (reference sequence). V dropped 7 bases and J dropped 0 bases, with 13 bases sitting between them.

The J gene is TRBJ2-3, the V gene TRBV4-1; tentatively, D is TRBD2 (6 bases). V was pared by 4 bases and J by 2 bases, with 13 bases between. Germline V lookup: CDR1 MGHRA, CDR2 YSYEKL. The CDR3 spans 15 residues. The CDR3: CASSRREGSTDTQYF. The CDR3 DNA reads as TGCGCCAGCAGCCGGCGGGAAGGATCCACAGATACGCAGTATTTT.

This clone showed up just once. The genes are TRBV25-1 and TRBJ2-1; possibly TRBD1 for D (6 bases). Trimming stripped 3 bases from V and 6 bases from J, with 6 bases between. Germline V gives CDR1 MGHDK, CDR2 SYGVNS. CDR3 size: 12 residues. The CDR3 loop reads CASSDRGNEQFF. DNA for the CDR3: TGTGCCAGCAGTGACAGGGGCAATGAGCAGTTCTTC.

The chain links TRBV5-1 to TRBJ2-2; D gene unclear. Germline lookup yields CDR1 SGHRS and CDR2 YFSETQ. The CDR3 spans 13 residues. Trimming took off 2 bases at V and 4 bases at J, with 6 bases between the two ends. In DNA form, the CDR3 reads TGCGCCAGCAGCTTTAGTCCCACCGGGGAGCTGTTTTTT. Protein: CASSFSPTGELFF.

V and J are TRBV6-6 and TRBJ2-7; the match to TRBD2 covers 10 bases. Germline assignment: CDR1 MNHNY and CDR2 SVGAGI (reference sequence). V trimming: 5 bases; J trimming: 4 bases; junction bases outside the gene matches: 8. The CDR3 covers 15 residues. CDR3 protein: CASSHTGTSVYEQYF. CDR3 sequence (DNA): TGTGCCAGCAGTCACACCGGGACTAGCGTTTACGAGCAGTACTTC.

The chain links TRBV5-1 to TRBJ2-1, with 7 positions matching TRBD2. The CDR3 has 13 amino acids. V dropped 0 bases and J dropped 12; count of bases not matched to a gene: 6. The V gene's germline CDR1 is SGHRS and CDR2 YFSETQ. CDR3 sequence (DNA): TGCGCCAGCAGCTTGGTAGGGGAGGGACGGCAGTTCTTC. Its protein product is CASSLVGEGRQFF. The whole variable domain, remainder taken from reference TRBV5-1 and TRBJ2-1, is KAGVTQTPRYLIKTRGQQVTLSCSPISGHRSVSWYQQTPGQGLQFLFEYFSETQRNKGNFPGRFSGRQFSNSRSEMNVSTLELGDSALYLCASSLVGEGRQFFGPGTRLTVL.

This chain links TRBV19 with TRBJ1-3; TRBD1 agrees at 7 bases. The CDR3 contains 17 residues. V shed 7 bases, J shed 0 bases, and the junction held 12 bases outside the gene matches. CDR1 is LNHDA, CDR2 SQIVND, per germline (reference sequence). CDR3 in amino acids: CASKGQTGLSSGNTIYF. For the CDR3, the DNA is TGTGCCAGTAAGGGACAGACAGGACTAAGCTCTGGAAACACCATATATTTT.

V usage is TRBV10-2 and J usage is TRBJ1-3; D gene ambiguous. The V end lost 6 bases, the J end lost 0 bases, and 12 bases lay between the germline ends. The CDR3 consists of 15 residues. Germline-derived CDR1 and CDR2 are WSHSY and SAAADI. The CDR3 loop reads CASRTQTGSGNTIYF. CDR3 nucleotides: TGCGCCAGCAGGACTCAGACGGGCTCTGGAAACACCATATATTTT.

The chain employs TRBV10-1 and TRBJ1-2, with 8 nucleotides matching TRBD1. The V segment lost 10 bases and the J segment 5 bases; nucleotides outside the gene matches: 6. This CDR3 contains 12 residues. From germline, CDR1 is WNHNN and CDR2 SYGVQD (reference sequence). The CDR3 nucleotides read TGCGCCAATCTCCGGGACAGGTATGGCTACACCTTC. Protein product: CANLRDRYGYTF.

J is TRBJ1-5 and V is TRBV11-3, with D possibly matching TRBD1 (5 bases). The CDR3 is 15 residues long. The V gene's germline CDR1 is SGHNT and CDR2 YENEEA. The V end was cut by 4 bases, the J end by 0 bases, with 10 bases between. The CDR3 sequence: CASSYGTSSNQPQHF. The CDR3, as DNA: TGTGCCAGCAGCTACGGGACTAGTAGCAATCAGCCCCAGCATTTT.

The sample holds a few counts of this clone. V gene TRBV20-1 combines with J gene TRBJ1-2, with D uncertain. This CDR3 has 10 amino acids. V lost 4 bases to trimming and J lost 4 bases, with 4 bases between them. Germline values: CDR1 DFQATT, CDR2 SNEGSKA (reference sequence). CDR3 protein: CSANIYGYTF. The CDR3 bases are TGCAGTGCTAACATCTATGGCTACACCTTC.

The rearrangement uses TRBV30 and TRBJ1-3; 7 bases line up with TRBD1. V shed 8 bases and J 0 bases; nucleotides not matched to a gene: 10. Germline V gene data show CDR1 as GTSNPN and CDR2 as SVGIG (reference sequence). The CDR3 covers 15 residues. This CDR3 is CAGRQGMSSGNTIYF. In DNA form, the CDR3 reads TGTGCCGGCCGACAGGGAATGAGCTCTGGAAACACCATATATTTT.

This chain links TRBV6-4 with TRBJ2-7; the D gene is possibly TRBD2 (5 bases). CDR3 length: 12 residues. CDR1 is MRHNA, CDR2 SNTAGT, per germline. The V end was cut by 9 bases, the J end by 6 bases, with 15 bases between. The CDR3 spells CARTGVVSEQYF. CDR3 DNA: TGTGCCAGAACCGGGGTTGTCTCCGAGCAGTACTTC.

This clone has only a few counts. The gene calls are TRBV14 and TRBJ2-2, with 8 nucleotides matching TRBD2. There are 19 residues in the CDR3. CDR1 and CDR2 (germline): SGHDN, FVKESK. V dropped 4 bases and J dropped 1; count of bases not matched to a gene: 14. CDR3: CASSRIVAGTRWNTGELFF. CDR3 sequence (DNA): TGTGCCAGCAGCCGGATTGTTGCTGGGACTAGATGGAACACCGGGGAGCTGTTTTTT.

The chain is built from TRBV7-9 and TRBJ1-1; tentatively, D is TRBD1 (5 bases). This CDR3 has 14 amino acids. The V end lost 6 bases, the J end lost 7 bases, and 18 bases lay between the germline ends. CDR1 and CDR2 from the germline V gene are SEHNR and FQNEAQ (reference sequence). Here the CDR3 DNA reads TGTGCCAGCAGTCGTCGACAGAGCGAATATGAAGCTTTCTTT. As protein: CASSRRQSEYEAFF.

The rearrangement links TRBV5-4 to TRBJ1-2, with 9 bases fitting TRBD1. Germline lookup yields CDR1 SGHNT and CDR2 YYREEE (reference sequence). The length of the CDR3 is 14 residues. V was pared by 5 bases and J by 5 bases, with 7 bases of the junction left unmatched. This chain's CDR3 is CASSSQGADYGYTF. As DNA, the CDR3 is TGTGCCAGCAGTTCACAGGGGGCGGATTATGGCTACACCTTC.

This chain joins TRBV7-9 and TRBJ1-2; no firm D call. The CDR3 extends over 13 amino acids. Trimming removed 3 bases at V and 14 bases at J, with 19 bases between. CDR1 and CDR2 from the germline V gene are SEHNR and FQNEAQ (reference sequence). The CDR3 DNA follows: TGTGCCAGCAGCTTTGATGAGGTGATGGCTACAACCTTC. Amino acid sequence: CASSFDEVMATTF.

This clone has only one observation. The chain uses TRBV5-8 and TRBJ1-1; D remains ambiguous. Germline V gene lookup returns CDR1 SGHTS and CDR2 YDEGEE. The ends were cut back, 2 bases at V and 3 bases at J, with 8 bases in the middle. The CDR3 runs 13 residues. The DNA for the CDR3 is TGTGCCAGCAGCTTTTCCTTATACACTGAAGCTTTCTTT. This gives the protein CASSFSLYTEAFF.